Sequencing of this T cell receptor beta chain was carried out in a study of cytomegalovirus exposure and HLA in healthy donors. Study findings and constraints: Previous analysis showed most TCR beta V segments were productive about 87% or about 30% of the time.

As to this clone: What it recognizes is unknown.

It was with 60 Vbeta and 13 Jbeta primers that the PCR ran. TCRdb's copy holds only in-frame clones and misses some; the assay was immunoSEQ multiplex PCR. The sample lists about 88,000 clones; 85% to 90% were seen once. The CDR3 extends over 17 amino acids. Germline assignment: CDR1 LNHDA and CDR2 SQIVND (reference sequence). V dropped 6 bases and J dropped 0 bases, with 20 bases sitting between them. The chain recombines TRBV19 with TRBJ1-2; D gene uncertain. The origin of this receptor is a young man in good health and CMV-seronegative. What was sequenced was PBMCs. This chain's CDR3 is CASRSGRDPSANYGYTF. The CDR3 region has the DNA TGTGCCAGTAGGTCTGGGCGAGACCCGTCGGCTAACTATGGCTACACCTTC.